This record concerns one TCR beta chain sequence. Antigen: not known. These data are taken from a study of response to subunit inactivated influenza vaccine. Points from the study as a whole: Few new T cells, the authors suggested, are recruited by each seasonal influenza vaccination.

Germline values: CDR1 SQVTM, CDR2 ANQGSEA. The CDR3 covers 16 residues. Losses at the gene ends were 1 base for V and 1 base for J; bases not matched to a gene: 5. MiXCR, run by TCRdb on the RT-PCR reads, gives a single entry per CDR3 protein. The data show 650,000 to 700,000 distinct CDR3 sequences, 15% to 18% seen once. Sequenced material: PBMCs from blood, taken 11 to 12 days after vaccination. The V and J genes are TRBV29-1 and TRBJ2-7; 12 nucleotides align to TRBD2. The TCR sequence derives from a man aged 50 or older who received an inactivated influenza vaccine. CDR3: CSVEVLAGGMSYEQYF. The CDR3 DNA reads TGCAGCGTTGAAGTGCTAGCGGGAGGGATGTCCTACGAGCAGTACTTC.